The following is a T cell receptor beta chain sequence with its context. This sample was included in a study of OX40 agonist ivuxolimab in advanced cancers. The table came from immunoSEQ multiplex PCR; TCRdb's copy has only in-frame clones and leaves some out. The sample has some 130,000 clones; about 93% are singletons. The V and J ends lost 11 bases and 6 bases respectively, with 15 bases between them. CDR3 length equals 12 residues. In germline, CDR1 is ENHRY, CDR2 SYGVKD. This sequence was found in an adult with an advanced solid tumor such as melanoma, head and neck, liver or kidney cancer. Material: CD4+ or CD8+ T cells sorted from blood, obtained in a trial of the OX40 agonist ivuxolimab. The V and J genes are TRBV10-3 and TRBJ2-3; D uncertain. CDR3 sequence (DNA): TGTGCCGCCAATGGGGATCCGGATACGCAGTATTTT. It yields the protein CAANGDPDTQYF.